The present T cell receptor beta chain was sequenced within a study of response to subunit inactivated influenza vaccine. CDR1 is MNHEY, CDR2 SVGEGT, per germline. The CDR3 is 14 residues long. V shed 4 bases and J shed 7 bases, with 11 bases lying between them. TCRdb called the RT-PCR reads again in MiXCR, with one record for every CDR3 protein. The table shows 150,000 to 200,000 distinct CDR3 sequences, with roughly a tenth occurring only once. The study, taken as a whole, reports: A suggestion made by the authors is that each seasonal influenza vaccination recruits few new T cells.

This clonotype is a singleton in its sample. The target antigen is unknown. The starting material was non-naive T cells sorted from PBMCs, obtained about 40 days after vaccination. The TCR originated in a man aged 50 or older who received an inactivated influenza vaccine. The chain recombines TRBV6-2 or TRBV6-3 with TRBJ1-6; D gene ambiguous. For the CDR3, the DNA is TGTGCCAGCAGTTTTACACTCGGAAATTCACCCCTCCACTTT. The encoded protein is CASSFTLGNSPLHF.